Listed below are T cell receptor beta chains from one sample, sequenced in a study of cytomegalovirus exposure and HLA in healthy donors. Clones were sequenced by immunoSEQ multiplex PCR, and TCRdb holds only the in-frame ones, with some missing. The sample yields around 90,000 clones, under 75% seen once. The sample consisted of PBMCs. These receptor sequences come from a human donor in good health. Each CDR3 is given with its conserved first and last residue. A D gene is named only where the DNA matches it firmly.

TRBJ1-3	TRBV7-6	NA	CASSQFTGTSGNTIYF
TRBJ2-4	TRBV10-3	TRBD1	CAISDHGTGSVAKNIQYF
TRBJ2-1	TRBV18	NA	CASSTTTDNEQLF
TRBJ2-5	TRBV19	NA	CASSTAIMGRAESGLKTQYF
TRBJ1-1	TRBV29-1	NA	CSVEEGAVTEAFF
TRBJ2-7	TRBV5-6	TRBD1	CASSLGSPGQGSYEQYF
TRBJ1-2	TRBV4-2	NA	CASSQQGNYGYTF
TRBJ2-5	TRBV5-4	NA	CASSLPREETQYF
TRBJ2-5	TRBV19	NA	CASSIDRQETQYF
TRBJ1-3	TRBV4-3	NA	CASSQDLRGKGNTIYF
TRBJ1-1	TRBV10-3	NA	CAISEVGVGTEAFF
TRBJ2-7	TRBV19	NA	CASSMRTGQQYEQYF
TRBJ2-7	TRBV4-1	TRBD2	CASSQDGGVYEQYF
TRBJ1-2	TRBV5-1	NA	CASSLRQTNYGYTF
TRBJ2-5	TRBV5-4	TRBD2	CASSFSSGSPQETQYF
TRBJ2-5	TRBV30	TRBD2	CAWGTSGGFWETQYF
TRBJ2-1	TRBV5-5	NA	CASSLGSAYNEQFF
TRBJ2-7	TRBV7-2	NA	CASSPRRTASYEQYF
TRBJ2-2	TRBV7-7	TRBD1	CASSLDSGTANTGELFF
TRBJ1-6	TRBV7-8	TRBD1	CASSQTGVHNSPLHF
TRBJ2-7	TRBV6-6	NA	CASSYPLDGATYEQYF
TRBJ1-2	TRBV4-3	TRBD1	CASSQDPTGGYGYTF
TRBJ1-5	TRBV4-3	TRBD1	CASSHHRGVGQPQHF
TRBJ2-2	TRBV6-5	TRBD1	CASSYGTGNTGELFF
TRBJ1-1	TRBV27	TRBD1	CASSATGVRGTEAFF
TRBJ1-2	TRBV11-2	NA	CASSSGEGRYGYTF
TRBJ2-5	TRBV7-9	TRBD1	CASSRGGTGGPETQYF
TRBJ1-6	TRBV7-3	NA	CASSLVGGTGSYNSPLHF
TRBJ2-4	TRBV5-4	NA	CASSQHIRGAIAKNIQYF